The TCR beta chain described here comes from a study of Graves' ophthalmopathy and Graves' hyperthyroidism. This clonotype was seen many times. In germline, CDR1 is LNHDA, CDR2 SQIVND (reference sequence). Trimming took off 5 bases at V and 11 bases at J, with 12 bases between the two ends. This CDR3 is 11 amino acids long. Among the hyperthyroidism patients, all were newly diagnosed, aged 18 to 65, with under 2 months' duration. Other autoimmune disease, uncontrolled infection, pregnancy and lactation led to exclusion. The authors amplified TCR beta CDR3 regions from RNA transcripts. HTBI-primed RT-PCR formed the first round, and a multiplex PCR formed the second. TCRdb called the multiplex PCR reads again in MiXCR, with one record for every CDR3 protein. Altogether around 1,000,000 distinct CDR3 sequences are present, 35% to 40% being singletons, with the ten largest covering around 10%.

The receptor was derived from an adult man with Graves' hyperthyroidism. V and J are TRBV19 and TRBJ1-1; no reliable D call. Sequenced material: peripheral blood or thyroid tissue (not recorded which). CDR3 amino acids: CASSVQRTAFF. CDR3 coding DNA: TGTGCCAGTAGTGTACAACGAACTGCTTTCTTT.